The rows below give T cell receptor beta chains drawn from one sample of a study of T cell responses to AZD1222 COVID-19 vaccine. The data were produced by immunoSEQ multiplex PCR, yet TCRdb's version contains in-frame clones alone and is incomplete. In the table there are some 120,000 clones, around nine tenths of which are singletons. The sequenced sample was peripheral blood, obtained on day 0 of AZD1222 vaccination. These receptors originate from an adult in good health. Both conserved end residues are part of each CDR3.

cdr3_length	v_call	j_call	cdr3_aa
15	TRBV9	TRBJ2-3	CASSTRTSSTDTQYF
11	TRBV13	TRBJ1-2	CASSLSYGYTF
14	TRBV9	TRBJ1-2	CASSPSFVGYGYTF
16	TRBV7-9	TRBJ2-1	CASSLSLAGSYNEQFF
15	TRBV5-1	TRBJ2-7	CASSLGGLVRNEQYF
19	TRBV1	TRBJ1-4	CTSSQAQPLSCPVNEKLFF
15	TRBV27	TRBJ2-1	CASSRGGQGVNEQFF
15	TRBV27	TRBJ1-6	CASSLGAEGRSPLHF
13	TRBV12-3/TRBV12-4	TRBJ1-2	CASSLTSGYGYTF
12	TRBV7-9	TRBJ2-1	CASGWGQGEQFF
17	TRBV4-1	TRBJ1-2	CASSQNGPPRGTYGYTF
17	TRBV5-1	TRBJ2-1	CASSSPLGASSYNEQFF
13	TRBV9	TRBJ1-2	CASSVGKNGGYTF
11	TRBV7-2	TRBJ1-6	CASSLSSPLHF
12	TRBV29-1	TRBJ1-1	CSVQIQTTEAFF
14	TRBV9	TRBJ2-7	CASSEGGAPYEQYF
16	TRBV11-2	TRBJ1-1	CASSLMGQGVNTEAFF